The clone carrying this TCR beta chain has more than one count but fewer than ten. Its antigen remains unknown. In addition to blood RNA drawn from unsorted whole blood, germline DNA was extracted. TCR beta cDNA came from around 0.5 ug total RNA, primed with a constant-region primer. Construction of TCR beta libraries relied on three successive nested multiplex PCR rounds employing slightly modified ARM-PCR. TCRdb re-called the multiplex PCR reads through MiXCR, storing one row per CDR3 protein. The data contain roughly 330,000 distinct CDR3 sequences, less than 70% of them singletons. This entry belongs to a study of tumor-infiltrating lymphocytes in primary liver carcinoma. On the study more broadly: Patients of both sexes were 30 to 69 years old. Points from the study as a whole: Lower overlap was observed for tumor-adjacent and tumor-blood pairs relative to tumor region pairs. Tumor top-250-clone fraction significantly exceeded that of blood (p = 0.039).

The sequenced material came from peripheral blood. The receptor was derived from a man in his forties with primary liver carcinoma and hepatitis B virus infection.

The CDR3 region has the DNA TGTGCCAGCAGTTACCAACCGGGACTTAAACCCTACGAGCAGTACTTC. Its translation is CASSYQPGLKPYEQYF. The V call is TRBV6-5, the J call TRBJ2-7; TRBD2 might be the D (6 bases). Germline V gene data show CDR1 as MNHEY and CDR2 as SVGAGI. There are 16 residues in the CDR3. The V and J ends lost 2 bases and 2 bases respectively, with 16 bases between them.